This TCR beta chain was observed in a study of cytomegalovirus exposure and HLA in healthy donors. Whole-study context: Both the roughly 120 validation repertoires and the 550 to 750 first-cohort repertoires used the same platform, as reported by a later analysis.

The CDR3 contains 14 residues. The ends were cut back, 1 base at V and 3 bases at J, with 7 bases in the middle. Germline CDR1 and CDR2: LGHNA and YSLEER. On this clone: What it binds is not known.

Study-wide results and limits: The study found most TCR sequences rare, yet found some public TCRs in many donors.

TCRdb's table, derived via immunoSEQ multiplex PCR, lists solely in-frame clones and lacks some. The profile shows about 250,000 clones, approximately 87% of them singletons. This clonotype originated in a man between 18 and 35 years old in good health and CMV-seronegative. The V and J genes are TRBV4-3 and TRBJ1-3; tentative D call: TRBD1 (5 bases). The sequencing sample was made of PBMCs. CDR3 amino acids: CASSQGGVGNTIYF. The CDR3 coding sequence is TGCGCCAGCAGCCAAGGGGGCGTTGGAAACACCATATATTTT.